This TCR beta chain was recovered during a study of cytomegalovirus exposure and HLA in healthy donors. 13 Jbeta primers and 60 Vbeta primers were used for the PCR. Clones were sequenced by immunoSEQ multiplex PCR, and TCRdb holds only the in-frame ones, with some missing. The table has some 120,000 clones, more than 75% seen once. Study conclusions and caveats: Sequences of the TCR beta chain were said to predict the HLA-A and HLA-B alleles of most subjects accurately. DRB1 showed the most TCR associations and HLA-C the fewest in a later analysis, as rates varied by HLA locus. Donors were assumed by presence/absence analyses to have roughly uniform sequencing depth.

A word on this clone: The antigen remains undetermined.

Germline CDR1 SGHRS, CDR2 YFSETQ. This CDR3 comprises 15 residues. Unmatched junction bases numbered 2, after V lost 3 bases and J lost 3 bases. Sequenced: PBMCs. This clonotype was sampled from a man between 18 and 29 years old in good health and CMV-seronegative. This sequence joins TRBV5-1 and TRBJ2-2, with TRBD2 matching over 10 bases. The CDR3: CASSSGLADTGELFF. In nucleotides, the CDR3 is TGCGCCAGCAGCTCTGGACTAGCGGACACCGGGGAGCTGTTTTTT.